The following is a T cell receptor beta chain sequence with its context. The data originate from a study of CD8+ T cells in alopecia areata. Trimming took 6 bases from V and 5 from J; bases not matched to a gene: 6. From germline, CDR1 is MNHNY and CDR2 SVGAGI (reference sequence). CDR3 size: 14 residues. Extraction of RNA preceded its reverse transcription into cDNA, which served as the sequencing template. Sequencing used immunoSEQ multiplex PCR; TCRdb keeps in-frame clones, though not all of them. Here the sample spans 200,000 to 250,000 clones, 57% being singletons. The material sequenced was CD4+ T cells sorted from blood, taken at week 0. The rearrangement links TRBV6-6 to TRBJ2-5, with 10 bases aligning to TRBD1. The clonotype originates from a human donor with alopecia areata. The CDR3 sequence is CASRVGQGVETQYF. The CDR3, as DNA: TGTGCCAGCAGAGTAGGACAGGGGGTGGAGACCCAGTACTTC.